Below, 31 T cell receptor beta chains from the same sample are listed, as sequenced in a study of blood T cell repertoires in COVID-19. Method: immunoSEQ multiplex PCR; TCRdb's copy keeps in-frame clones and lacks some. The sample has about 73,000 clones, around 77% seen once. Source material: peripheral blood. Receptors were obtained from a man between 65 and 80 years old with COVID-19, enrolled during active disease.

This rearrangement joins TRBV2 to TRBJ2-1, with 8 bases identical to TRBD2. V lost 2 bases and J lost 11; bases outside the gene matches: 11. Germline CDR1 is SNHLY and CDR2 is FYNNEI. The CDR3 consists of 15 residues. CDR3 loop: CASSETGGPVYQQFF. CDR3 coding DNA: TGTGCCAGCAGTGAAACGGGAGGGCCGGTTTATCAGCAGTTCTTC.

J is TRBJ2-1 and V is TRBV6-6, with D hard to call. Germline V gene sequence: CDR1 MNHNY, CDR2 SVGAGI (reference sequence). Trimming cost V 6 bases and J 0 bases, with 12 bases left between them. The CDR3 is 15 amino acids. The DNA for the CDR3 is TGTGCCAGCAGCCTCAACACCCGCTCCTACAATGAGCAGTTCTTC. It codes for CASSLNTRSYNEQFF.

The chain has TRBV28 and TRBJ1-2; 10 positions match TRBD1. After removal of 6 bases from V and 2 bases from J, the junction contained 12 bases not matched to a gene. Germline CDR1 is MDHEN and CDR2 is SYDVKM. There are 17 residues in the CDR3. The chain's CDR3 is CASRSGTGEVGNYGYTF. CDR3 coding DNA: TGTGCCAGCAGGTCCGGGACAGGGGAAGTCGGGAACTATGGCTACACCTTC.

The chain couples TRBV6-5 to TRBJ2-1; 8 nucleotides match TRBD2. The CDR3 runs to 16 residues. Germline assignment: CDR1 MNHEY and CDR2 SVGAGI. J gave up 0 bases and V 2 bases, and 3 bases lay outside the gene matches. Written as DNA, the CDR3 is TGTGCCAGCAGTTACCGCAGCGGGAGCTCCTACAATGAGCAGTTCTTC. It codes for CASSYRSGSSYNEQFF.

As for this clone: Other DNA sequences within the sample encode an identical CDR3. The CDR3 sequence is CASSKVKKGGRNTEAFF. For the CDR3, the DNA is TGTGCCAGCAGCAAAGTCAAAAAGGGAGGAAGGAACACTGAAGCTTTCTTT. The gene calls are TRBV21-1 and TRBJ1-1. TRBV21-1 is a pseudogene segment. CDR3 length: 17 amino acids.

The rearrangement uses TRBV4-2 and TRBJ1-2; D ambiguous. V dropped 1 base and J dropped 1 base, with 16 bases sitting between them. Germline CDR1 and CDR2: LGHNA and YNFKEQ. The CDR3 runs 17 residues. CDR3 amino acids: CASSQGLRQTSNYGYTF. The CDR3, as DNA: TGTGCCAGCAGCCAAGGTCTGAGACAAACTAGTAACTATGGCTACACCTTC.

The CDR3 coding sequence is TGTGCCAGCAGCTTATGGTTTAGGGAGTCGGGAAACACCATATATTTT. It translates to CASSLWFRESGNTIYF. The chain joins TRBV7-2 to TRBJ1-3, with D unresolved. There are 16 residues in the CDR3. The germline V gene encodes CDR1 SGHTA and CDR2 FQGNSA. Trimming shortened V by 2 bases and J by 4 bases, and 15 bases separated the two germline ends.

The sample holds one count of this clone. This sequence joins TRBV7-2 and TRBJ2-1; 8 bases line up with TRBD2. In germline, CDR1 is SGHTA, CDR2 FQGNSA. V dropped 6 bases and J dropped 3; count of bases not matched to a gene: 13. CDR3 length: 17 residues. The CDR3 is CASSFNPSGLNYNEQFF. CDR3 in DNA: TGTGCCAGCAGTTTTAATCCTAGCGGGTTGAACTACAATGAGCAGTTCTTC.

There are a few counts of this clone. This sequence joins TRBV15 and TRBJ1-1; D possibly corresponds to TRBD1 (6 bases). The CDR3 covers 16 residues. V gave up 5 bases and J gave up 0 bases, with 16 bases separating them. Germline loops: CDR1 LNHNV, CDR2 YYDKDF (reference sequence). In nucleotides, the CDR3 is TGTGCCACCAGCGCCCGACAGGCGACTATGAACACTGAAGCTTTCTTT. This codes for CATSARQATMNTEAFF.

The chain combines TRBV5-1 with TRBJ2-7; 9 nucleotides align to TRBD1. Germline V lookup: CDR1 SGHRS, CDR2 YFSETQ. V trimming: 4 bases; J trimming: 3 bases; junction bases outside the gene matches: 8. The CDR3 has 15 amino acids. The CDR3, as DNA: TGCGCCAGCAGCGACCCGGGACAGGGTTTCTACGAGCAGTACTTC. It translates to CASSDPGQGFYEQYF.

The V call is TRBV4-1, the J call TRBJ2-1; 9 bases fit TRBD1. V gave up 0 bases and J gave up 4 bases; unmatched junction bases: 4. This CDR3 has 16 amino acids. Germline assignment: CDR1 MGHRA and CDR2 YSYEKL. The CDR3 region is CASSQDPDRGYNEQFF. DNA for the CDR3: TGCGCCAGCAGCCAAGACCCGGACAGGGGATACAATGAGCAGTTCTTC.

This clone showed up just a few times. V usage is TRBV7-3 and J usage is TRBJ1-1; D is possibly TRBD1 (6 bases). V was shortened by 4 bases and J by 1 base, with 10 bases between the two germline ends. Germline V CDR1 and CDR2: SGHTA, FQGTGA. CDR3 size: 14 residues. For the CDR3, the DNA is TGTGCCAGCAGCTCACAGGGAAAGAACACTGAAGCTTTCTTT. Translation gives CASSSQGKNTEAFF.

This chain links TRBV5-6 with TRBJ2-7, with D possibly being TRBD1 (6 bases). Between the trimmed V and J ends, which lost 4 bases and 3 bases, there was a span of 26 bases. Per the germline V gene, CDR1 is SGHDT and CDR2 is YYEEEE. CDR3 length: 18 residues. The CDR3 bases are TGTGCCAGCAGCCCCCCCGCTTCGAGCCGGGACAATCTCTACGAGCAGTACTTC. Its translation: CASSPPASSRDNLYEQYF.

The rearrangement uses TRBV6-5 and TRBJ1-2; D may be TRBD1 (5 bases). This CDR3 has 14 residues. V shed 6 bases and J shed 4 bases, with 15 bases lying between them. Germline CDR1 reads MNHEY; CDR2 reads SVGAGI. CDR3 loop: CASSKDYRRYGYTF. CDR3 DNA sequence: TGTGCCAGCAGCAAAGATTACAGGCGCTATGGCTACACCTTC.

This chain joins TRBV4-2 and TRBJ2-7, with 11 bases matching TRBD2. The CDR3 consists of 17 residues. The junction had 8 bases not matched to a gene; V was cut back by 3 bases and J by 1 base. From germline, CDR1 is LGHNA and CDR2 YNFKEQ. CDR3 in amino acids: CASSQAMRTSGSYEQYF. The CDR3 DNA follows: TGTGCCAGCAGCCAGGCAATGAGGACTAGCGGGTCCTACGAGCAGTACTTC.

This chain links TRBV7-9 with TRBJ1-6; D perhaps matches TRBD1 (6 bases). CDR3 length: 17 residues. CDR1 SEHNR and CDR2 FQNEAQ come from the germline V gene (reference sequence). V lost 5 bases and J lost 10, with 24 bases in between. The CDR3 reads CASSPKKIDRSGSPLHF. CDR3 coding DNA: TGTGCCAGCAGCCCTAAAAAAATTGACAGGTCCGGCTCACCCCTCCACTTT. The whole variable domain, remainder taken from reference TRBV7-9 and TRBJ1-6, is DTGVSQNPRHKITKRGQNVTFRCDPISEHNRLYWYRQTLGQGPEFLTYFQNEAQLEKSRLLSDRFSAERPKGSFSTLEIQRTEQGDSAMYLCASSPKKIDRSGSPLHFGNGTRLTVT.

The V call is TRBV6-5, the J call TRBJ1-2, with 11 bases matching TRBD1. The germline CDR1 and CDR2 sequences are MNHEY and SVGAGI. The CDR3 loop spans 14 amino acids. Trimming at V came to 7 bases and at J to 6 bases, leaving 7 bases not matched to a gene. In nucleotides, the CDR3 is TGTGCCAGCACCAGGACAGGGGGCGTTAATGGCTACACCTTC. It encodes CASTRTGGVNGYTF.

The V and J genes are TRBV6-5 and TRBJ2-3, with a possible D match to TRBD2 (5 bases). Germline loops: CDR1 MNHEY, CDR2 SVGAGI. CDR3 size: 16 residues. V was trimmed by 2 bases and J by 1 base, leaving 13 bases between them. The CDR3 reads CASSYTGSGGTDTQYF. CDR3 nucleotides: TGTGCCAGCAGTTACACGGGGTCTGGGGGCACAGATACGCAGTATTTT.

For this clone: Other DNA sequences in the same sample also yield this CDR3. V gene TRBV3-1 (or the pseudogene TRBV3-2) combines with J gene TRBJ2-7, with D perhaps TRBD1 (6 bases). V was cut by 4 bases and J by 6 bases, with 10 bases left in between. Germline-derived CDR1 and CDR2 are LGHDT and YNNKEL (reference sequence). The length of the CDR3 is 12 residues. The CDR3 DNA reads TGTGCCAGCAGCCCCCGAGGGGGCGAGCAGTACTTC. Translating gives CASSPRGGEQYF.

The chain has TRBV9 and TRBJ2-2; 9 nucleotides align to TRBD1. The trim removed 4 bases at V and 5 bases at J, leaving 9 bases unmatched. This CDR3 spans 16 amino acids. CDR1 and CDR2 (germline): SGDLS, YYNGEE. CDR3 protein: CASSIRGDRATGELFF. The CDR3 nucleotides read TGTGCCAGCAGCATACGAGGGGACAGGGCTACCGGGGAGCTGTTTTTT.

This clone was picked up a small number of times. The chain couples TRBV19 to TRBJ1-5; D is unresolved. This CDR3 spans 14 amino acids. Deletions cut 7 bases from V and 0 bases from J, with 10 bases between. CDR1 is LNHDA, CDR2 SQIVND, per germline (reference sequence). The CDR3 here is CASTAAGSNQPQHF. For the CDR3, the DNA is TGTGCCAGTACCGCCGCGGGTAGCAATCAGCCCCAGCATTTT. Variable domain in full (rest from reference TRBV19 and TRBJ1-5): DGGITQSPKYLFRKEGQNVTLSCEQNLNHDAMYWYRQDPGQGLRLIYYSQIVNDFQKGDIAEGYSVSREKKESFPLTVTSAQKNPTAFYLCASTAAGSNQPQHFGDGTRLSIL.

This clone was seen a single time. The CDR3 nucleotides read TGTGCCAGCAGCGTAGCGGGGGGTGGAAACACCATATATTTT. As protein: CASSVAGGGNTIYF. The chain uses TRBV9 and TRBJ1-3; perhaps TRBD1 as D (5 bases). V lost 0 bases and J lost 3, with 7 bases in between. CDR1 is SGDLS, CDR2 YYNGEE, per germline. CDR3 length equals 14 residues.

The chain couples TRBV7-2 to TRBJ1-2, with D tentatively TRBD1 (6 bases). V lost 2 bases to trimming and J lost 2 bases, with 9 bases between them. Germline assignment: CDR1 SGHTA and CDR2 FQGNSA. This CDR3 contains 14 residues. The CDR3 loop is CASSLSQGNYGYTF. For the CDR3, the DNA is TGTGCCAGCAGCTTAAGCCAGGGGAACTATGGCTACACCTTC.

This chain joins TRBV13 and TRBJ1-5; D might be TRBD1 (6 bases). Trimming shortened V by 10 bases and J by 0 bases, and 28 bases separated the two germline ends. The germline gives CDR1 PRHDT, CDR2 FYEKMQ (reference sequence). The CDR3 runs to 19 residues. The CDR3 protein is CATVTGQTSPIYSNQPQHF. The CDR3 coding sequence is TGTGCCACCGTTACCGGACAGACCTCCCCGATATATAGCAATCAGCCCCAGCATTTT.

The CDR3 sequence: CASTEENRGFGYTF. CDR3 coding DNA: TGTGCCAGCACCGAGGAAAACAGGGGTTTTGGCTACACCTTC. The chain has TRBV28 and TRBJ1-2; 7 bases are a match to TRBD1. Per germline, CDR1 MDHEN and CDR2 SYDVKM. The J segment lost 7 bases and the V segment lost 7 bases, leaving 12 bases of the junction unmatched. The CDR3 extends over 14 amino acids.

The chain recombines TRBV15 with TRBJ1-4; 9 bases agree with TRBD1. This CDR3 is 15 amino acids long. Looked up from germline, CDR1 is LNHNV and CDR2 is YYDKDF (reference sequence). Losses at the gene ends were 1 base for V and 8 bases for J; bases not matched to a gene: 5. The CDR3 reads CATSRGRQGGEKLFF. CDR3 nucleotide sequence: TGTGCCACCAGCAGAGGCCGACAGGGGGGGGAAAAACTGTTTTTT. Full variable domain (missing parts from reference TRBV15 and TRBJ1-4): DAMVIQNPRYQVTQFGKPVTLSCSQTLNHNVMYWYQQKSSQAPKLLFHYYDKDFNNEADTPDNFQSRRPNTSFCFLDIRSPGLGDTAMYLCATSRGRQGGEKLFFGSGTQLSVL.

This clone was found a few times. The chain joins TRBV3-1 (or the pseudogene TRBV3-2) to TRBJ2-7; D is ambiguous. Germline V CDR1 and CDR2: LGHDT, YNNKEL (reference sequence). The V end lost 1 base, the J end lost 9 bases, and 7 bases lay between the germline ends. The CDR3 extends over 11 amino acids. CDR3 in DNA: TGTGCCAGCAGCCAAGGGGCTCGGCAGTACTTC. Its translation: CASSQGARQYF.

This clone was recorded once. This chain joins TRBV5-4 and TRBJ1-1; D possibly corresponds to TRBD1 (6 bases). Trimming left V 2 bases short and J 3 bases short, with 14 bases between. Germline V gives CDR1 SGHNT, CDR2 YYREEE (reference sequence). The CDR3 spans 15 residues. The CDR3 here is CASSFGRGGYTEAFF. The CDR3 nucleotides are TGTGCCAGCAGCTTTGGGAGGGGGGGCTACACTGAAGCTTTCTTT.

About this clone: One junction end disagrees with the germline gene, perhaps due to a read error. The genes are TRBV9 and TRBJ2-7, with 13 bases lining up with TRBD2. Germline CDR1 reads SGDLS; CDR2 reads YYNGEE. This CDR3 spans 15 amino acids. The CDR3 region is CASSPTPTSGRPPGF. CDR3 sequence (DNA): TGTGCCAGCAGCCCAACTCCGACTAGCGGGAGGCCCCCTGGCTTC.

The V and J genes are TRBV19 and TRBJ2-3, with TRBD1 matching over 9 bases. The germline gives CDR1 LNHDA, CDR2 SQIVND (reference sequence). After removal of 7 bases from V and 1 base from J, the junction contained 6 bases not matched to a gene. The CDR3 contains 15 residues. CDR3 coding DNA: TGTGCCAGTAAAAGGAGGACAGGGGGCACAGATACGCAGTATTTT. It codes for CASKRRTGGTDTQYF. Supplemented by reference TRBV19 and TRBJ2-3, the full variable domain reads DGGITQSPKYLFRKEGQNVTLSCEQNLNHDAMYWYRQDPGQGLRLIYYSQIVNDFQKGDIAEGYSVSREKKESFPLTVTSAQKNPTAFYLCASKRRTGGTDTQYFGPGTRLTVL.

The CDR3 region is CASSAPRDRVSYEQYF. The DNA of the CDR3 is TGTGCCAGCAGCGCCCCCCGGGACAGGGTCTCCTACGAGCAGTACTTC. This sequence joins TRBV2 and TRBJ2-7; 9 bases are shared with TRBD1. The CDR3 contains 16 residues. V lost 6 bases to trimming and J lost 0 bases; unmatched junction nucleotides: 9. Germline V gene lookup returns CDR1 SNHLY and CDR2 FYNNEI. The full variable domain, in which reference TRBV2 and TRBJ2-7 provide the parts outside the CDR3, is EPEVTQTPSHQVTQMGQEVILRCVPISNHLYFYWYRQILGQKVEFLVSFYNNEISEKSEIFDDQFSVERPDGSNFTLKIRSTKLEDSAMYFCASSAPRDRVSYEQYFGPGTRLTVT.